The 10 T cell receptor beta chains below all came from one sample that was sequenced in a study of T cells in Graves' hyperthyroidism and ophthalmopathy. The TCR beta CDR3 regions underwent amplification using RNA transcripts as the source. The TCR CDR3 first-round RT-PCR relied on the HTBI primer set. TCRdb re-derived calls from the multiplex PCR reads in MiXCR, one entry per CDR3 protein. The table records 300,000 to 500,000 distinct CDR3 sequences, around 15% of them present only once. Source material: blood. The source of these receptors is a middle-aged man with Graves' ophthalmopathy.

The chain combines TRBV27 with TRBJ2-7; 9 nucleotides agree with TRBD1. CDR3 length: 14 residues. The junction had 5 bases not matched to a gene; V was cut back by 6 bases and J by 2 bases. Germline lookup yields CDR1 MNHEY and CDR2 SMNVEV (reference sequence). CDR3 in amino acids: CASSLQGAPYEQYF. The CDR3 nucleotides are TGTGCCAGCAGCCTACAGGGGGCCCCCTACGAGCAGTACTTC.

The chain couples TRBV7-9 to TRBJ1-5, with a tentative D call TRBD1 (5 bases). The V gene lost 5 bases and the J gene lost 9 bases, with 11 bases spanning the gap. Germline values: CDR1 SEHNR, CDR2 FQNEAQ (reference sequence). There are 12 residues in the CDR3. This chain's CDR3 is CASSAVRGPQHF. The CDR3 region has the DNA TGTGCCAGCAGCGCCGTGAGGGGGCCCCAGCATTTT.

The chain has TRBV28 and TRBJ2-1; 7 bases are a match to TRBD2. CDR1 is MDHEN and CDR2 is SYDVKM in the germline V gene. The CDR3 length is 12 residues. V lost 6 bases, J lost 8 bases, and 4 bases stayed unmatched. The CDR3: CASRVLADEQFF. CDR3 DNA: TGTGCCAGCAGGGTGCTAGCGGATGAGCAGTTCTTC.

This clonotype was recorded many times. The chain has TRBV7-2 and TRBJ2-5, with D hard to call. This CDR3 has 13 residues. Germline values: CDR1 SGHTA, CDR2 FQGNSA. V was cut by 5 bases and J by 5 bases, with 12 bases left in between. The CDR3 is CASSPYSWETQYF. CDR3 DNA: TGTGCCAGCAGCCCATATAGCTGGGAGACCCAGTACTTC.

There are many counts of this clonotype. This chain uses TRBV2 with TRBJ2-4; a weak D match, TRBD1 (6 bases). CDR3 length equals 13 residues. Germline V gives CDR1 SNHLY, CDR2 FYNNEI. V shed 6 bases and J shed 4 bases, with 10 bases lying between them. CDR3 nucleotides: TGTGCCAGCAGGACGGACAGAAAAAACATTCAGTACTTC. This translates into CASRTDRKNIQYF.

This chain joins TRBV29-1 and TRBJ2-3; TRBD1 agrees at 10 bases. V shed 6 bases and J 4 bases; nucleotides not matched to a gene: 7. The CDR3 runs 14 residues. Germline V CDR1 and CDR2: SQVTM, ANQGSEA. The CDR3 loop reads CSVVDRGPSDTQYF. The CDR3 DNA is TGCAGCGTCGTCGACAGGGGGCCCTCAGATACGCAGTATTTT.

Of note for this clonotype: This may stem from a read error, because a much larger clone lies one nucleotide away. V is TRBV6-1 and J is TRBJ2-1; 11 nucleotides line up with TRBD2. Germline-derived CDR1 and CDR2 are MNHNS and SASEGT. The CDR3 length is 20 residues. The CDR3 is CASSEGTPMTSGNSYNEQSF. In nucleotides, the CDR3 is TGTGCCAGCAGTGAAGGTACCCCGATGACTAGCGGGAACTCCTACAATGAGCAGTCCTTC.

This clonotype has more than one count but fewer than ten. This chain uses TRBV5-1 with TRBJ1-1; 8 nucleotides match TRBD1. Trimming removed 0 bases from V and 6 bases from J; junction bases left unmatched: 10. Germline CDR1 and CDR2: SGHRS and YFSETQ. This CDR3 has 16 amino acids. The DNA for the CDR3 is TGCGCCAGCAGCTTGGGGGGAACAGGGGGTTATGCTGAAGCTTTCTTT. It is translated as CASSLGGTGGYAEAFF.

Comments on this clonotype: This clone may be a read error of a much larger clone one base away. The CDR3 does not end in the conserved phenylalanine or tryptophan, so this is likely a read error. The genes are TRBV5-8 and TRBJ2-4, with TRBD2 matching over 10 bases. From germline, CDR1 is SGHTS and CDR2 YDEGEE. J was trimmed by 1 base and V by 5 bases; bases with no gene match: 6. The CDR3 has 16 amino acids. CDR3 bases: TGTGCCAGCAGTCCCCAACTAGCGGGGGCCAAAAACATTCAGTACCTC. Its translation: CASSPQLAGAKNIQYL.

This clonotype was counted at least ten times. The chain joins TRBV30 to TRBJ2-6; D ambiguous. The CDR3 is 14 residues long. CDR1 and CDR2 from the germline V gene are GTSNPN and SVGIG (reference sequence). The V gene lost 4 bases and the J gene lost 3 bases, with 10 bases spanning the gap. CDR3 coding DNA: TGTGCCTGGAACAGTATTAATGGGGCCAACGTCCTGACTTTC. This sequence encodes CAWNSINGANVLTF.